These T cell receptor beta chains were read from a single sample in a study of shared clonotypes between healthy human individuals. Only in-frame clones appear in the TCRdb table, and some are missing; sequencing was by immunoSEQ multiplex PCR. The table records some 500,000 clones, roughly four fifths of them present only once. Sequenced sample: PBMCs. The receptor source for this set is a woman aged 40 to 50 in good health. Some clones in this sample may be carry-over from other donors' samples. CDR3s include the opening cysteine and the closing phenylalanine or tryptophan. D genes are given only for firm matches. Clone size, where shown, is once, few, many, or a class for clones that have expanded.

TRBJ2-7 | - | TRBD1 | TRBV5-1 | CASSTRTGAREQYF | TGCGCCAGCAGCACCAGGACAGGGGCAAGGGAGCAGTACTTC
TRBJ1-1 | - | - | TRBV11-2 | CASSATGSTEAFF | TGTGCCAGCAGCGCCACAGGGTCGACTGAAGCTTTCTTT
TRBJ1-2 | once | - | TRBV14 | CASSSTWDGEFYGYTF | TGTGCCAGCAGCTCCACGTGGGACGGAGAATTCTATGGCTACACCTTC
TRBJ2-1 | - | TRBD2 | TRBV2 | CASSGEREGLPSSYNEQFF | TGTGCCAGCAGTGGAGAGCGGGAGGGCCTACCGAGCTCCTACAATGAGCAGTTCTTC
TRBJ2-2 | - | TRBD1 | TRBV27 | CASGPGQGTGELFF | TGTGCCAGCGGCCCGGGACAGGGTACCGGGGAGCTGTTTTTT
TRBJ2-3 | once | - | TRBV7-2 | CASSIGNWRADTQYF | TGTGCCAGCAGCATAGGGAATTGGAGGGCAGATACGCAGTATTTT
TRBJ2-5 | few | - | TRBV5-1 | CASSLAATLRETQYF | TGCGCCAGCAGCTTGGCGGCCACCCTTCGGGAGACCCAGTACTTC
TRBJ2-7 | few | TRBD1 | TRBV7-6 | CASSPYPGTGNEQYF | TGTGCCAGCAGCCCCTACCCAGGGACAGGGAACGAGCAGTACTTC
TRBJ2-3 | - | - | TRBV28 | CASSLVTDTQYF | TGTGCCAGCAGTCTAGTGACAGATACGCAGTATTTT
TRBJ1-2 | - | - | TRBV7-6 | CASSLMPAEGYTF | TGTGCCAGCAGCTTAATGCCGGCGGAGGGCTACACCTTC
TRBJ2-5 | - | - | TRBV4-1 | CASSHHRVRRDQETQYF | TGCGCCAGCAGCCATCACAGGGTTAGGCGGGACCAAGAGACCCAGTACTTC
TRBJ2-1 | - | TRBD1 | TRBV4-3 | CASSQVKEGQGQFF | TGCGCCAGCAGCCAAGTGAAAGAAGGACAGGGGCAGTTCTTC
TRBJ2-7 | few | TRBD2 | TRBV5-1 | CASSSQAGGPDEQYF | TGCGCCAGCAGCTCACAAGCGGGAGGGCCCGACGAGCAGTACTTC
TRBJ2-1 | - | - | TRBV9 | CASSPARTNEQFF | TGTGCCAGCAGCCCTGCCAGGACCAATGAGCAGTTCTTC
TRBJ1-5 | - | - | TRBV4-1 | CASSQDWGNQPQHF | TGCGCCAGCAGCCAAGATTGGGGGAATCAGCCCCAGCATTTT
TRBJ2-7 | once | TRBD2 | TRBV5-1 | CASRLTSGSHYEQYF | TGCGCCAGCAGGTTGACTAGCGGGAGTCACTACGAGCAGTACTTC
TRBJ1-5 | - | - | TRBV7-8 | CASSPREQSVQPQHF | TGTGCCAGCAGCCCACGTGAGCAGAGTGTTCAGCCCCAGCATTTT
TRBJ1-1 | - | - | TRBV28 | CASSFGGSMNTEAFF | TGTGCCAGCAGTTTCGGCGGCTCCATGAACACTGAAGCTTTCTTT
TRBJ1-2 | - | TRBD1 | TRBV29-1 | CSGGTGANYGYTF | TGCAGCGGGGGGACAGGGGCTAACTATGGCTACACCTTC
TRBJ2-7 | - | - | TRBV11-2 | CASSLDLGRVDYEQYF | TGTGCCAGCAGCTTAGATCTGGGCAGGGTGGACTACGAGCAGTACTTC
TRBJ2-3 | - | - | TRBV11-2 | CASSLDGTFLVADTQYF | TGTGCCAGCAGCTTAGATGGGACCTTCTTGGTGGCAGATACGCAGTATTTT
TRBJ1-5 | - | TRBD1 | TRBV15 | CATSGDRGQGAGNQPQHF | TGTGCCACCAGCGGAGATCGGGGACAGGGGGCTGGCAATCAGCCCCAGCATTTT
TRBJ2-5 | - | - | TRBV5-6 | CASSFGGETQYF | TGTGCCAGCAGCTTCGGAGGAGAGACCCAGTACTTC
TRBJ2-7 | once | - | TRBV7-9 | CASSLFRGVGSYEQYF | TGTGCCAGCAGCTTATTTCGAGGGGTAGGCTCCTACGAGCAGTACTTC
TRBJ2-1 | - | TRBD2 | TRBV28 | CASSFQREVNEQFF | TGTGCCAGCAGTTTTCAGCGGGAGGTAAATGAGCAGTTCTTC
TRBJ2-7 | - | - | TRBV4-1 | CASSHRTGSYEQYF | TGCGCCAGCAGCCACCGGACGGGTTCCTACGAGCAGTACTTC
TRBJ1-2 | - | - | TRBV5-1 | CASSLDTYYGYTF | TGCGCCAGCAGCTTGGACACCTACTATGGCTACACCTTC
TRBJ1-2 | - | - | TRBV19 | CASSIGGADGYTF | TGTGCCAGTAGTATCGGGGGCGCGGATGGCTACACCTTC
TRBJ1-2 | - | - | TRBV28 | CASSGGYGYTF | TGTGCCAGCAGTGGTGGCTATGGCTACACCTTC
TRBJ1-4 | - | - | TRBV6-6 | CASSYSTGGEKLFF | TGTGCCAGCAGTTACTCTACAGGAGGCGAAAAACTGTTTTTT
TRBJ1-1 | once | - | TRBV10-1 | CASSEPQGGGGAEAFF | TGCGCCAGCAGTGAGCCCCAGGGTGGGGGCGGGGCCGAAGCTTTCTTT
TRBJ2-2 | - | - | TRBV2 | CASSQGTRTGELFF | TGTGCCAGCAGCCAGGGTACGCGCACCGGGGAGCTGTTTTTT
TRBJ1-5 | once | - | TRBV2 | CASSFLTGNQPQHF | TGTGCCAGCAGTTTTTTGACGGGCAATCAGCCCCAGCATTTT
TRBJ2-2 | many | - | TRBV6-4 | CASSDSGDTGELFF | TGTGCCAGCAGTGACTCAGGGGACACCGGGGAGCTGTTTTTT
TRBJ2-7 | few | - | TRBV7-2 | CASSLNRVAEQYF | TGTGCCAGCAGCTTAAACAGGGTGGCCGAGCAGTACTTC
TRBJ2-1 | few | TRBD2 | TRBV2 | CASNELAGLNYNEQFF | TGTGCCAGCAACGAACTAGCGGGGCTGAACTACAATGAGCAGTTCTTC
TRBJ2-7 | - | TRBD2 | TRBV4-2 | CASSPTSGRPRNEQYF | TGTGCCAGCAGCCCGACTAGCGGGAGGCCCCGGAATGAGCAGTACTTC